The 12 T cell receptor beta chains presented below share a single source sample, sequenced in a study of technical replicates of blood from a few donors. Profiling relied on immunoSEQ multiplex PCR, and the TCRdb table lists in-frame clones only, not all of them. The sample records more than 75,000 clones, roughly 93% being singletons. The sequencing sample was made of T cells isolated from PBMCs. The receptors derive from a human donor in good health.

V usage is TRBV10-1 and J usage is TRBJ2-3; 8 nucleotides match TRBD2. With V trimmed by 8 bases and J by 0 bases, 4 bases remained unmatched. CDR3 length equals 14 residues. Germline lookup yields CDR1 WNHNN and CDR2 SYGVQD (reference sequence). For the CDR3, the DNA is TGCGCCAGCTCCAGCGGGAGCAGCACAGATACGCAGTATTTT. Translation: CASSSGSSTDTQYF.

This chain uses TRBV27 with TRBJ2-1, with 11 positions matching TRBD2. Germline trimming cut 8 bases from V and 12 bases from J; bases unmatched to any gene: 9. The CDR3 is made up of 13 amino acids. From germline, CDR1 is MNHEY and CDR2 SMNVEV (reference sequence). CDR3 residues: CASRLAGSVGQFF. For the CDR3, the DNA is TGTGCCAGCCGACTAGCGGGATCGGTAGGGCAGTTCTTC.

The rearrangement joins TRBV5-1 to TRBJ2-7, with 11 bases identical to TRBD1. The CDR3 runs to 14 residues. CDR1 is SGHRS, CDR2 YFSETQ, per germline. The ends lost 4 bases at V and 3 bases at J; junction bases unmatched: 3. This chain's CDR3 is CASSPGTGGYEQYF. CDR3 DNA sequence: TGCGCCAGCAGCCCCGGGACAGGGGGCTACGAGCAGTACTTC.

The chain combines TRBV2 with TRBJ1-5, with 11 bases identical to TRBD1. CDR1 and CDR2 (germline): SNHLY, FYNNEI. V lost 4 bases to trimming and J lost 7 bases; unmatched junction nucleotides: 3. CDR3 length: 14 residues. The CDR3 loop reads CASSVGTGGQPQHF. The CDR3 DNA follows: TGTGCCAGCAGTGTGGGGACAGGGGGGCAGCCCCAGCATTTT. Looking up the rest from reference TRBV2 and TRBJ1-5 gives the full variable domain: EPEVTQTPSHQVTQMGQEVILRCVPISNHLYFYWYRQILGQKVEFLVSFYNNEISEKSEIFDDQFSVERPDGSNFTLKIRSTKLEDSAMYFCASSVGTGGQPQHFGDGTRLSIL.

The chain couples TRBV5-1 to TRBJ1-1; 9 nucleotides agree with TRBD1. Germline trimming cut 4 bases from V and 10 bases from J; bases unmatched to any gene: 17. CDR3 length: 16 residues. CDR1 and CDR2 (germline): SGHRS, YFSETQ. The CDR3 is CASSVQGAIELDSAFF. The CDR3 DNA sequence: TGCGCCAGCAGCGTACAGGGGGCCATAGAACTCGACTCAGCTTTCTTT. Supplemented by reference TRBV5-1 and TRBJ1-1, the full variable domain reads KAGVTQTPRYLIKTRGQQVTLSCSPISGHRSVSWYQQTPGQGLQFLFEYFSETQRNKGNFPGRFSGRQFSNSRSEMNVSTLELGDSALYLCASSVQGAIELDSAFFGQGTRLTVV.

V is TRBV11-3 and J is TRBJ2-3, with a tentative D call TRBD2 (6 bases). This CDR3 comprises 14 residues. Trimming removed 2 bases at V and 3 bases at J, with 9 bases between. Looked up from germline, CDR1 is SGHNT and CDR2 is YENEEA. CDR3 residues: CASSLRRGTDTQYF. The CDR3 bases are TGTGCCAGCAGCTTACGGCGGGGAACAGATACGCAGTATTTT.

For the CDR3, the DNA is TGTGCCAGCTCACCAGACGGGTACGAGCAGTACTTC. Translation: CASSPDGYEQYF. V and J are TRBV18 and TRBJ2-7; D not resolved. Per germline, CDR1 KGHSH and CDR2 LQKENI. The CDR3 consists of 12 residues. V lost 2 bases, J lost 4 bases, and 6 bases lay in between.

This clone was seen just once. The V call is TRBV4-1, the J call TRBJ2-7; D may be TRBD2 (6 bases). Germline V gene lookup returns CDR1 MGHRA and CDR2 YSYEKL. Trimming left V 4 bases short and J 3 bases short, with 22 bases between. There are 17 residues in the CDR3. The CDR3 protein is CASSRRTEAGQIYEQYF. The CDR3 DNA follows: TGCGCCAGCAGCCGAAGAACCGAAGCGGGTCAGATCTACGAGCAGTACTTC.

The chain couples TRBV6-1 to TRBJ1-3; a possible D gene is TRBD1 (6 bases). The CDR3 totals 13 residues. Germline V gene lookup returns CDR1 MNHNS and CDR2 SASEGT. With 2 bases removed from V and 7 bases from J, the gap between germline ends came to 9 bases. The CDR3 DNA is TGTGCCAGCAGTGAACGGGGGGCCAACACCATATATTTT. Translation gives CASSERGANTIYF.

The chain uses TRBV27 and TRBJ2-1; 9 bases are shared with TRBD1. Germline V gives CDR1 MNHEY, CDR2 SMNVEV (reference sequence). Trimming at V came to 11 bases and at J to 5 bases, leaving 7 bases not matched to a gene. The CDR3 totals 13 residues. Written as DNA, the CDR3 is TGTGCCGTCCGGACAGGGGTGGACAATGAGCAGTTCTTC. This codes for CAVRTGVDNEQFF.

The rearrangement uses TRBV5-1 and TRBJ2-2; a possible D gene is TRBD2 (6 bases). The CDR3 sequence is 16 residues long. Trimming took off 4 bases at V and 1 base at J, with 14 bases between the two ends. Per germline, CDR1 SGHRS and CDR2 YFSETQ. Here the CDR3 DNA reads TGCGCCAGCAGCGATGCGGCGGGATTGAACACCGGGGAGCTGTTTTTT. This encodes CASSDAAGLNTGELFF.

The V gene is TRBV7-9, the J gene TRBJ2-7; TRBD2 might be the D (5 bases). CDR3 length: 14 amino acids. Trimming stripped 6 bases from V and 2 bases from J, with 14 bases between. CDR1 and CDR2 (germline): SEHNR, FQNEAQ (reference sequence). This CDR3 is CASSASGVTYEQYF. In DNA, the CDR3 is TGTGCCAGCAGTGCCTCCGGGGTGACCTACGAGCAGTACTTC.